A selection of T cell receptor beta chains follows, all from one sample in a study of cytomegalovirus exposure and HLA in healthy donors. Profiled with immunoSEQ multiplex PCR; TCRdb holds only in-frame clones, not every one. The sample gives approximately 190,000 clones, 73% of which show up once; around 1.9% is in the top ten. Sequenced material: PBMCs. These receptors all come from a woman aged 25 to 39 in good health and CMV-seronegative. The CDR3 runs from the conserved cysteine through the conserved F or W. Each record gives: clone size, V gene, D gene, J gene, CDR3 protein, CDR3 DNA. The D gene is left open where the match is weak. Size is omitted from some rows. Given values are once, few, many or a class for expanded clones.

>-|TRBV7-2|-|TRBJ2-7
CASSLVETYEQYF
TGTGCCAGCAGCTTAGTTGAGACCTACGAGCAGTACTTC
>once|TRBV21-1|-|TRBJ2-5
CASSKESRGTLETQYF
TGTGCCAGCAGCAAAGAGTCGCGGGGGACCCTAGAGACCCAGTACTTC
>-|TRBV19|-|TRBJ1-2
CATSSVPPQGYGYTF
TGTGCCACCAGTAGCGTCCCGCCACAGGGCTATGGCTACACCTTC
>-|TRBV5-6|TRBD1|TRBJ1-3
CASSQTGGRNTIYF
TGTGCCAGCAGCCAGACAGGGGGACGAAACACCATATATTTT
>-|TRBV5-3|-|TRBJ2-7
CARSSSTDLTYEQYF
TGTGCCAGAAGCTCATCGACAGACCTAACCTACGAGCAGTACTTC
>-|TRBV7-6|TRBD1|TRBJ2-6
CASVQGAAGANVLTF
TGTGCCAGCGTTCAGGGGGCAGCTGGGGCCAACGTCCTGACTTTC
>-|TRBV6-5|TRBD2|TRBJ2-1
CASRPGLADNEQFF
TGTGCCAGCAGACCGGGACTAGCGGACAATGAGCAGTTCTTC
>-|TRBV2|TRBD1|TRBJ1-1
CATLPLGQQNTEAFF
TGTGCCACCTTACCCCTGGGACAGCAGAACACTGAAGCTTTCTTT
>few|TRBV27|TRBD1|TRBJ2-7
CASSAPGQSSYEQYF
TGTGCCAGCAGTGCCCCGGGACAGTCGTCCTACGAGCAGTACTTC
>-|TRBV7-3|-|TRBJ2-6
CASSLTGGGGANVLTF
TGTGCCAGCAGCTTAACAGGAGGAGGCGGGGCCAACGTCCTGACTTTC
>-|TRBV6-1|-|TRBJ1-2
CASSGPSNYGYTF
TGTGCCAGCAGTGGGCCCTCTAACTATGGCTACACCTTC
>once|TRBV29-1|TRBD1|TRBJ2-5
CSADRGGETQYF
TGCAGCGCGGACAGGGGAGGGGAGACCCAGTACTTC
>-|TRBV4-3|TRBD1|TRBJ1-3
CASSQSRGDRGSGNTIYF
TGCGCCAGCAGCCAATCGAGGGGGGACAGGGGTTCTGGAAACACCATATATTTT
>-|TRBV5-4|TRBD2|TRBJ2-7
CASSLGLAGSYEQYF
TGTGCCAGCAGCTTGGGGCTAGCGGGGTCTTACGAGCAGTACTTC
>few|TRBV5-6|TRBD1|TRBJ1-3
CASSPTPRGPGWSGNTIYF
TGTGCCAGCAGCCCAACTCCCAGGGGGCCCGGGTGGTCTGGAAACACCATATATTTT
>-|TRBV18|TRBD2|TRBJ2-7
CASSPLAGASYEQYF
TGTGCCAGCTCACCGCTAGCGGGGGCCTCCTACGAGCAGTACTTC
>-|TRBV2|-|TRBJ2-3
CASSSSTDTQYF
TGTGCCAGCAGTTCTAGCACAGATACGCAGTATTTT
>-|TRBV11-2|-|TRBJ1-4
CASSTRMGPNEKLFF
TGTGCCAGCAGTACTAGGATGGGCCCTAATGAAAAACTGTTTTTT
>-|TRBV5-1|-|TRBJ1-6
CASSLFLGAGNSPLHF
TGCGCCAGCAGCTTGTTCCTTGGGGCGGGGAATTCACCCCTCCACTTT
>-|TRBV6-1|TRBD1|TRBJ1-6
CASSATGLSNSPLHF
TGTGCCAGCAGTGCGACAGGGTTAAGTAATTCACCCCTCCACTTT
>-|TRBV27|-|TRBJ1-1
CASSWGLDSAEAFF
TGTGCCAGCAGTTGGGGTTTGGACTCTGCTGAAGCTTTCTTT
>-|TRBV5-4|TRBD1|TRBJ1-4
CASSLGTGGAGKLFF
TGTGCCAGCAGTCTTGGTACAGGGGGCGCAGGAAAACTGTTTTTT
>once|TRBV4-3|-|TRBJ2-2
CASSQSFVNTGELFF
TGCGCCAGCAGCCAGTCCTTTGTTAACACCGGGGAGCTGTTTTTT
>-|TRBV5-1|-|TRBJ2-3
CASSLGGFTDTQYF
TGCGCCAGCAGCTTGGGCGGATTTACAGATACGCAGTATTTT
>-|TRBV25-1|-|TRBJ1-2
CASSVSIRAGYTF
TGTGCCAGCAGTGTCTCTATTCGTGCTGGCTACACCTTC
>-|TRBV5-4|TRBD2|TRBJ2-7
CASSLLAGGSYEQYF
TGTGCCAGCAGCTTACTAGCGGGGGGTTCCTACGAGCAGTACTTC
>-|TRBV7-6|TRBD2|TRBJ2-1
CASSYMTSGMPEQFF
TGTGCCAGCAGCTATATGACTAGCGGGATGCCAGAGCAGTTCTTC
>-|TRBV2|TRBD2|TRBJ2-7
CASSAPGLGPSYEQYF
TGTGCCAGCAGCGCCCCGGGACTAGGCCCCTCCTACGAGCAGTACTTC
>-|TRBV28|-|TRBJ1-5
CASSFDSLNQPQHF
TGTGCCAGCAGTTTTGACAGTTTAAATCAGCCCCAGCATTTT
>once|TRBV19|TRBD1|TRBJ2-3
CASSSTGTGSREAQYF
TGTGCCAGTAGTTCGACCGGGACAGGCTCCCGCGAAGCGCAGTATTTT
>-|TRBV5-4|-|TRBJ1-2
CASSLPGHDGYTF
TGTGCCAGCAGCTTACCGGGACACGATGGCTACACCTTC
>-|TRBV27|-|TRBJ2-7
CASREDRSHFEQYF
TGTGCCAGCAGAGAAGACAGGTCCCATTTCGAGCAGTACTTC
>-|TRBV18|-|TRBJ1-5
CASSPQRTDNQPQHF
TGTGCCAGCTCACCACAGAGGACAGACAATCAGCCCCAGCATTTT
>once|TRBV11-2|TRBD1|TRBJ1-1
CASSSPQGAGTEAFF
TGTGCCAGCAGCTCCCCCCAGGGGGCAGGCACTGAAGCTTTCTTT
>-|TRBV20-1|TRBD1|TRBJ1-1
CSAPGGTEAFF
TGCAGTGCTCCAGGGGGAACTGAAGCTTTCTTT
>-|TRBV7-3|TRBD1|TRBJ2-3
CASSPPDRGVADTQYF
TGTGCCAGCTCTCCACCAGACAGGGGAGTTGCGGATACGCAGTATTTT
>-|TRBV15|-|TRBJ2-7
CATSRGRAPYEQYF
TGTGCCACCAGCAGAGGGAGGGCCCCCTACGAGCAGTACTTC
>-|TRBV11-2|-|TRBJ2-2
CASSFRRVGELFF
TGTGCCAGCAGCTTCCGGAGGGTCGGGGAGCTGTTTTTT
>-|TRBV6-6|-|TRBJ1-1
CASRTNRLSTEAFF
TGTGCCAGCAGAACGAATAGACTATCCACTGAAGCTTTCTTT
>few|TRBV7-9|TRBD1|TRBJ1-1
CASSRSQTGGEAFF
TGTGCCAGCAGCCGAAGCCAGACAGGGGGGGAAGCTTTCTTT
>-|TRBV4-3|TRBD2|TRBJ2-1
CASSQALSGSVLGEQFF
TGCGCCAGCAGCCAAGCTCTGAGCGGGAGCGTCCTGGGTGAGCAGTTCTTC
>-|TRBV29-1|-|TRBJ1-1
CSDRAPEGQAFF
TGCAGCGACAGGGCGCCCGAGGGGCAAGCTTTCTTT
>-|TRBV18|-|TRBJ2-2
CASSPQGAGELFF
TGTGCCAGCTCACCACAGGGGGCCGGGGAGCTGTTTTTT
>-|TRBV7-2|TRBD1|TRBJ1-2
CASSLTGGNYGYTF
TGTGCCAGCAGCTTGACAGGGGGAAACTATGGCTACACCTTC
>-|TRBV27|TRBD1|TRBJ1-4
CASSFRTGRNEKLFF
TGTGCCAGCAGTTTCCGGACAGGCCGGAATGAAAAACTGTTTTTT
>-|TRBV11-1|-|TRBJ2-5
CASSLGGQGRETQYF
TGTGCCAGCAGCTTAGGGGGCCAGGGTCGAGAGACCCAGTACTTC
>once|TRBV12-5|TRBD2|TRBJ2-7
CASGPSGDSYEQYF
TGTGCTAGTGGCCCTAGCGGGGACTCCTACGAGCAGTACTTC
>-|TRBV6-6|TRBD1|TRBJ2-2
CASSPLRAGGGGELFF
TGTGCCAGCAGTCCCCTTCGAGCAGGGGGCGGCGGGGAGCTGTTTTTT
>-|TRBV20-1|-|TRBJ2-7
CSVLEAYEQYF
TGCAGTGTCCTAGAAGCCTACGAGCAGTACTTC